This T cell receptor beta chain was observed in a study of blood T cells in healthy people across ages (dated by TCRdb to the mid-2010s). Background for the entire study: In model experiments, template switching captured about one uniquely barcoded TCR beta cDNA molecule for every two T cells. Age-related changes in TCR beta repertoire diversity were measured in the study by deep sequencing normalized with unique cDNA molecular identifiers. The donors were divided into four age groups: young (average around 15 years), middle-aged (approximately 41), aged (about 60) and long-lived (around 80). To avoid experimental bias, donors of different ages were randomly spread across the sequencing lanes. For two donors (one aged 18 to 29 and one aged 80 or older), the study analyzed two additional independent replicas of 1 million unique cDNA reads from the same blood draw. General study outcomes and caveats: Because donor CMV infection status was unknown, age-related changes in expanded clonotypes were potentially confounded. Because profiling used bulk unsorted PBMCs, naive and antigen-experienced compartments could not be compared conclusively. Estimates of total diversity based on one million sequenced T cells were regarded as lower bounds and as underestimates. The percentage of naive T cells measured by flow cytometry correlated strongly with observed TCR beta diversity. The long-lived group showed more naive CD4+ T cells, fewer expanded clones and increased TCR diversity than the aged group, suggesting age selection. Observed TCR beta diversity per million T cells fell roughly linearly with age, and a significant reduction was already apparent by age roughly 41.

The CDR3 runs 12 amino acids, cysteine and phenylalanine included. Solely the CDR3 DNA is kept, with 36 bases framed from the first base. The V and J ends are trimmed by 5 bases and 8 bases, leaving 12 bases between them. CDR1 and CDR2 are read off the germline V gene as SGHRS and YFSETQ. Library creation used 5' RACE. The sequencer was an Illumina HiSeq 2500. The second PCR ran for roughly 7 to 12 cycles and used a J-beta primer mix along with a sample-barcoded 5' primer. A unique molecular identifier was introduced onto each TCR beta cDNA molecule by a template-switch 5' adaptor carrying 12 random nucleotides. Each sample yielded at least 3 million CDR3-containing paired-end reads. All of the RNA was converted into first-strand cDNA using the Mint cDNA synthesis kit, with a TRBC-specific oligonucleotide serving as the primer. All cDNA was treated with uracil-DNA glycosylase and then went through a first 18-cycle PCR with the universal primers M1SS and BC2_uni_R. In the original analysis: For normalization, 1 million high-quality reads, each with a distinct molecular identifier, were randomly selected from each sample. Instead of being binned into consensus sequences, reads with shared molecular identifiers were discarded. MiTCR, set to a Q25 quality threshold and the strictest error-elimination algorithm, was used for CDR3 identification, clonotype clustering and error correction. Lower-bound total TCR beta diversity was estimated with a nonparametric unseen species model using Euler transformation. In TCRdb, the public reads were trimmed at Q25 with fastp and aligned with MiXCR, with productive beta chains retained. Entries that share a CDR3 protein sequence are merged under the most common genes and DNA. The V and J calls were determined by TCRdb, not by the authors. This sample lists over 950,000 distinct CDR3 sequences; around 54% were detected once. The ten largest clones take up about a fifth of the sample.

Systemically healthy Caucasian individuals from Russia, approximately 39 in total and aged about 6 to 100 years, were included as donors. Approximately 10 milliliters of peripheral blood were collected from each donor into EDTA-treated Vacutainer tubes. PBMCs were isolated by Ficoll-Paque density-gradient centrifugation, with at least 6 million obtained per sample. Total RNA, at least 6 micrograms per sample, was extracted from PBMCs with Trizol reagent. The percentages of naive CD45RAhigh/CD27high T cells were determined by flow cytometry on a PBMC aliquot from every donor. This clonotype was detected only a few times. Its target antigen remains unknown. No base-level quality is on record; no much larger clone is a single base apart.

The receptor's source is an older woman in good health. The V and J segments used are TRBV5-1 and TRBJ2-3, and TRBD1 may be the D gene, going by 6 matching bases. Sequencing was carried out using blood. The DNA is TGCGCCAGCAGTACAGGGCAGGGTACGCAGTATTTT. Translated, this gives CASSTGQGTQYF.